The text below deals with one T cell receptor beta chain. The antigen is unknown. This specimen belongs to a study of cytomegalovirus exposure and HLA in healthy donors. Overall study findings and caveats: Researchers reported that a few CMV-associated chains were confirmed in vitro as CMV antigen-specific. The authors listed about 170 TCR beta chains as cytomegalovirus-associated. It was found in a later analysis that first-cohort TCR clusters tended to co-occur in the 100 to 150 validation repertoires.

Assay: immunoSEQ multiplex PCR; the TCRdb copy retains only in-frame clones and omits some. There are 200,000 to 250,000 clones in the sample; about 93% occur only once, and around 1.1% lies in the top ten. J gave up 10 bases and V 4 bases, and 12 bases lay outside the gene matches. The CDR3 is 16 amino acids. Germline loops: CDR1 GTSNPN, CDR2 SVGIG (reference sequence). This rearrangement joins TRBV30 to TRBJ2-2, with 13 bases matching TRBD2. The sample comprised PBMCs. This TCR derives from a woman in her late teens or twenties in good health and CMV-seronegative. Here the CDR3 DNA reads TGTGCCTGGACCTATAATTTGGGACTAGCGGGAAAGGAGCTGTTTTTT. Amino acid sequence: CAWTYNLGLAGKELFF. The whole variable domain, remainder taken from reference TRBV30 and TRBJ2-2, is SQTIHQWPATLVQPVGSPLSLECTVEGTSNPNLYWYRQAAGRGLQLLFYSVGIGQISSEVPQNLSASRPQDRQFILSSKKLLLSDSGFYLCAWTYNLGLAGKELFFGEGSRLTVL.